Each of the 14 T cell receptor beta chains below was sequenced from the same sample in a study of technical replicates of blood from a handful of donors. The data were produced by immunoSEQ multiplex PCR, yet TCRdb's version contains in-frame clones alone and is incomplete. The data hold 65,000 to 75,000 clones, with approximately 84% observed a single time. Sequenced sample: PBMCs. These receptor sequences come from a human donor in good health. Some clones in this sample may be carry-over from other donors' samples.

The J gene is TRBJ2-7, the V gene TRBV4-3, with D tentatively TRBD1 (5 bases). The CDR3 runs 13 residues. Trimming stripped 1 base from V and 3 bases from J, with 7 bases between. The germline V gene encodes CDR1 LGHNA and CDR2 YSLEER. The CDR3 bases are TGCGCCAGCAGCCAAGGACAGTTCTACGAGCAGTACTTC. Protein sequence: CASSQGQFYEQYF.

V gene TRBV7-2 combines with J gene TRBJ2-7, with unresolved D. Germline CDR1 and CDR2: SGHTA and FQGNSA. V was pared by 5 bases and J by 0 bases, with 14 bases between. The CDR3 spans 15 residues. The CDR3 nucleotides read TGTGCCAGCAGCCCCAGGCCCGCCAGCTCCTACGAGCAGTACTTC. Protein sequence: CASSPRPASSYEQYF.

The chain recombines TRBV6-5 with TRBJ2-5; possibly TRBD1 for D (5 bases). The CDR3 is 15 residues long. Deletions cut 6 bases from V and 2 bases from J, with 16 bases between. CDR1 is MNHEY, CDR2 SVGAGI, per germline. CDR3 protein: CASSLRSREQETQYF. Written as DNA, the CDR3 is TGTGCCAGCAGCCTGAGAAGCAGGGAACAAGAGACCCAGTACTTC.

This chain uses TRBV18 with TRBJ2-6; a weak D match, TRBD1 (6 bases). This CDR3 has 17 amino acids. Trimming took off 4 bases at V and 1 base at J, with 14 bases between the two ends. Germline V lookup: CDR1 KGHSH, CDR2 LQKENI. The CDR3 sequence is CASSQNRASSGANVLTF. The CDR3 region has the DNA TGTGCCAGCTCACAGAACAGGGCTAGTTCTGGGGCCAACGTCCTGACTTTC.

Here the CDR3 reads CAWSVGVGQFF. CDR3 DNA: TGTGCCTGGAGTGTAGGGGTCGGTCAGTTCTTC. The rearrangement uses TRBV30 and TRBJ2-1; tentatively, D is TRBD1 (5 bases). Trimming stripped 0 bases from V and 13 bases from J, with 10 bases between. This CDR3 is built from 11 residues. Germline V CDR1 and CDR2: GTSNPN, SVGIG (reference sequence).

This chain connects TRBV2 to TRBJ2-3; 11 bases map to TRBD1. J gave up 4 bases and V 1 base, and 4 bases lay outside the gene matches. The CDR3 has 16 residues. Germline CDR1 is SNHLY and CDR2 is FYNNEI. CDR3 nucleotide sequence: TGTGCCAGCAGTGAAGTTGGACAGGGGGCTTCAGATACGCAGTATTTT. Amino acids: CASSEVGQGASDTQYF. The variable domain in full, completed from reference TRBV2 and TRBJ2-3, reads EPEVTQTPSHQVTQMGQEVILRCVPISNHLYFYWYRQILGQKVEFLVSFYNNEISEKSEIFDDQFSVERPDGSNFTLKIRSTKLEDSAMYFCASSEVGQGASDTQYFGPGTRLTVL.

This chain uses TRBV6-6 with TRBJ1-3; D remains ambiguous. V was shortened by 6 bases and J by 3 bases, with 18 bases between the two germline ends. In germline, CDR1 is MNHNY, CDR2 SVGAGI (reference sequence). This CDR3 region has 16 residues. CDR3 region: CASSPRPNVDGNTIYF. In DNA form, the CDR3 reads TGTGCCAGCAGCCCTCGTCCCAACGTAGATGGAAACACCATATATTTT.

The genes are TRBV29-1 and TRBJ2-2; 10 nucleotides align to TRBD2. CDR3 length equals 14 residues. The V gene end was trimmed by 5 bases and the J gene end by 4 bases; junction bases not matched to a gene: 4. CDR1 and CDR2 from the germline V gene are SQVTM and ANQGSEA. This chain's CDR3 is CSVKAGGRTGELFF. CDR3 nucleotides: TGCAGCGTTAAAGCGGGGGGGCGCACCGGGGAGCTGTTTTTT.

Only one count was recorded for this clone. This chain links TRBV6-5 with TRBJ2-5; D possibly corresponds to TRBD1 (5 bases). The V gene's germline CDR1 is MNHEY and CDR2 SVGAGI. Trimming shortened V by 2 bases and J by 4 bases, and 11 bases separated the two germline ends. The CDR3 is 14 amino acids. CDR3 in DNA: TGTGCCAGCAGTTACGGTGGCAGGGTAGAGACCCAGTACTTC. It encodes CASSYGGRVETQYF.

CDR3 DNA: TGTGCCTGGAGTGTATTGGGTGCGGGCCTCTACGAGCAGTACTTC. Protein product: CAWSVLGAGLYEQYF. J is TRBJ2-7 and V is TRBV30; perhaps TRBD2 as D (5 bases). V gave up 0 bases and J gave up 3 bases, with 15 bases separating them. The CDR3 is 15 residues long. Germline V gene sequence: CDR1 GTSNPN, CDR2 SVGIG (reference sequence). The entire variable domain, with the rest obtained from reference TRBV30 and TRBJ2-7, is as follows: SQTIHQWPATLVQPVGSPLSLECTVEGTSNPNLYWYRQAAGRGLQLLFYSVGIGQISSEVPQNLSASRPQDRQFILSSKKLLLSDSGFYLCAWSVLGAGLYEQYFGPGTRLTVT.

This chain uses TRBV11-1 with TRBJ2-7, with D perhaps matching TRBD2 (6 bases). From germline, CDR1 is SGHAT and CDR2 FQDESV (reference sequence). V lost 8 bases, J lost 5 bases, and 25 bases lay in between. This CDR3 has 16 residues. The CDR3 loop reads CASSMGLGGVFDEQYF. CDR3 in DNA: TGTGCCAGCTCGATGGGCCTGGGGGGAGTCTTCGACGAGCAGTACTTC.

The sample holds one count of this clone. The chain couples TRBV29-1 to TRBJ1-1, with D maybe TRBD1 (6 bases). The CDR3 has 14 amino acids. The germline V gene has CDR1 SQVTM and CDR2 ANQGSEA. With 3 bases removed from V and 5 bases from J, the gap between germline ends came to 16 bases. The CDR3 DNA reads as TGCAGCGTTGATGGGACACTCGGAAATACTGAAGCTTTCTTT. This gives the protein CSVDGTLGNTEAFF.

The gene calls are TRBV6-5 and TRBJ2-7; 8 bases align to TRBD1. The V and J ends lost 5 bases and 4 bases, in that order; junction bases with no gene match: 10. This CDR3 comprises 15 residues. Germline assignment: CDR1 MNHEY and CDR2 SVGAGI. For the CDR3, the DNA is TGTGCCAGCAGTAGTACAGGGGGGAGTATATACGAGCAGTACTTC. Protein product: CASSSTGGSIYEQYF.

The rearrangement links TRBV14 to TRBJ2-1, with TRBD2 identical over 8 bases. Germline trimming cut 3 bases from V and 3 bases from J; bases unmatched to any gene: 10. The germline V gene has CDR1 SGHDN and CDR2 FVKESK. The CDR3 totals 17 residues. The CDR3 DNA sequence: TGTGCCAGCAGCCAGTCTCTTACGGGGGGGCTCTACAATGAGCAGTTCTTC. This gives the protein CASSQSLTGGLYNEQFF.